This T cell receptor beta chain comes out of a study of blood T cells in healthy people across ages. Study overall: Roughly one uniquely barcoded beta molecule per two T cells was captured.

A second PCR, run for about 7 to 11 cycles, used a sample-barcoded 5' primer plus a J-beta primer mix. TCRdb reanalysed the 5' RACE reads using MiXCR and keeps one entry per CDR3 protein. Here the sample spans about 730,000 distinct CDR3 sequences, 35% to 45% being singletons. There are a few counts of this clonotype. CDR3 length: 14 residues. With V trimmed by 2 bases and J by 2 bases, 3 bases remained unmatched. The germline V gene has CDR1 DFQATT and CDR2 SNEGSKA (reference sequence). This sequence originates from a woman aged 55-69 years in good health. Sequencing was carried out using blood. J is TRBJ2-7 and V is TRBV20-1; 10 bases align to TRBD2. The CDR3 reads CSARLLAGAYEQYF. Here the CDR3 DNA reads TGCAGTGCTAGACTTCTAGCGGGAGCCTACGAGCAGTACTTC.